This is a list of T cell receptor beta chains from one sample in a study of shared clonotypes between healthy human individuals. Here immunoSEQ multiplex PCR was the method, and the copy in TCRdb shows in-frame clones only, minus some. The table has nearly 1,000,000 clones, around 80% seen once. The sample comprised memory CD4+ T cells sorted from blood. Receptor source: a man aged 18 to 30 in good health. Both conserved end residues are part of each CDR3. Fields, in order: CDR3 length, clone size, J gene, V gene, D gene, CDR3 DNA, CDR3 protein. D genes are given only for firm matches. Clone size is given for some rows only: seen once, a few or many times, or a class if the clone is expanded.

len: 15
abundance: NA
j_gene: TRBJ1-3
v_gene: TRBV11-2
d_gene: NA
CDR3nt: TGTGCCAGCAGCCCCCTCCTAGTCTCTGGAAACACCATATATTTT
CDR3aa: CASSPLLVSGNTIYF

len: 16
abundance: NA
j_gene: TRBJ1-4
v_gene: TRBV6-1
d_gene: TRBD1
CDR3nt: TGTGCCAGCAGTGAAAATTTCGGGACAGAGAGCGCAAAACTGTTTTTT
CDR3aa: CASSENFGTESAKLFF

len: 15
abundance: NA
j_gene: TRBJ2-7
v_gene: TRBV7-2
d_gene: TRBD1
CDR3nt: TGTGCCAGCAGCTTGGACAGGGTGGAATCCTACGAGCAGTACTTC
CDR3aa: CASSLDRVESYEQYF

len: 16
abundance: NA
j_gene: TRBJ2-6
v_gene: TRBV27
d_gene: NA
CDR3nt: TGTGCCAGCAGTTGGGGGGCGCCCTCTGGGGCCAACGTCCTGACTTTC
CDR3aa: CASSWGAPSGANVLTF

len: 15
abundance: many
j_gene: TRBJ1-1
v_gene: TRBV7-2
d_gene: NA
CDR3nt: TGTGCCAGCAGCATACAGGGTCGGGGGAACACTGAAGCTTTCTTT
CDR3aa: CASSIQGRGNTEAFF

len: 16
abundance: NA
j_gene: TRBJ1-3
v_gene: TRBV7-6
d_gene: NA
CDR3nt: TGTGCCAGCAGCTTATCAGGAAGGGGCTCTGGAAACACCATATATTTT
CDR3aa: CASSLSGRGSGNTIYF

len: 14
abundance: NA
j_gene: TRBJ1-1
v_gene: TRBV7-9
d_gene: NA
CDR3nt: TGTGCCAGCAGCTTAACGGCAGGGAACACTGAAGCTTTCTTT
CDR3aa: CASSLTAGNTEAFF

len: 11
abundance: NA
j_gene: TRBJ1-1
v_gene: TRBV20-1
d_gene: NA
CDR3nt: TGCAGTGCCCATAGTGGGGCTGAAGCTTTCTTT
CDR3aa: CSAHSGAEAFF

len: 17
abundance: NA
j_gene: TRBJ2-7
v_gene: TRBV7-8
d_gene: NA
CDR3nt: TGTGCCAGCAGCTTAGCTGGACAGTCCAGAGCATCCTACGAGCAGTACTTC
CDR3aa: CASSLAGQSRASYEQYF

len: 15
abundance: NA
j_gene: TRBJ1-2
v_gene: TRBV6-1
d_gene: TRBD1
CDR3nt: TGTGCCAGCAGTCAGGACAGGGCGTCTAACTATGGCTACACCTTC
CDR3aa: CASSQDRASNYGYTF

len: 11
abundance: once
j_gene: TRBJ2-7
v_gene: TRBV20-1
d_gene: NA
CDR3nt: TGCGCAGCTAGCTACTCCTACGAGCAGTACTTC
CDR3aa: CAASYSYEQYF

len: 15
abundance: NA
j_gene: TRBJ2-2
v_gene: TRBV5-4
d_gene: TRBD2
CDR3nt: TGTGCCAGTACCAGCGGGGGACCGAACACCGGGGAGCTGTTTTTT
CDR3aa: CASTSGGPNTGELFF

len: 15
abundance: NA
j_gene: TRBJ2-5
v_gene: TRBV2
d_gene: NA
CDR3nt: TGTGCCAGCAGTGACGGCGGGGGCTCTCAAGAGACCCAGTACTTC
CDR3aa: CASSDGGGSQETQYF

len: 14
abundance: once
j_gene: TRBJ2-5
v_gene: TRBV5-6
d_gene: NA
CDR3nt: TGTGCCAGCAGCTGGAGAGAGGGGCAAGAGACCCAGTACTTC
CDR3aa: CASSWREGQETQYF

len: 14
abundance: NA
j_gene: TRBJ1-5
v_gene: TRBV10-3
d_gene: NA
CDR3nt: TGTGCCATCAGGGGTGATCATAGCAATCAGCCCCAGCATTTT
CDR3aa: CAIRGDHSNQPQHF

len: 15
abundance: NA
j_gene: TRBJ2-3
v_gene: TRBV15
d_gene: NA
CDR3nt: TGTGCCACCAGCCACCGCAGGGCGAACACAGATACGCAGTATTTT
CDR3aa: CATSHRRANTDTQYF

len: 13
abundance: NA
j_gene: TRBJ1-4
v_gene: TRBV19
d_gene: NA
CDR3nt: TGTGCCAGTACCGACCCCGGAAAAGAAAAACTGTTTTTT
CDR3aa: CASTDPGKEKLFF

len: 14
abundance: NA
j_gene: TRBJ2-7
v_gene: TRBV5-1
d_gene: NA
CDR3nt: TGCGCCAGCAGCGAGGATCCGGGTAGATCCGAGCAGTACTTC
CDR3aa: CASSEDPGRSEQYF

len: 15
abundance: NA
j_gene: TRBJ2-2
v_gene: TRBV2
d_gene: TRBD2
CDR3nt: TGTGCCAGCAGTTTGACTAGCGGGATAGGCGGGGAGCTGTTTTTT
CDR3aa: CASSLTSGIGGELFF

len: 16
abundance: many
j_gene: TRBJ2-4
v_gene: TRBV6-1
d_gene: NA
CDR3nt: TGTGCCAGCAGTGGTACAGGGACGCTAGCCAAAAACATTCAGTACTTC
CDR3aa: CASSGTGTLAKNIQYF

len: 14
abundance: NA
j_gene: TRBJ1-5
v_gene: TRBV2
d_gene: NA
CDR3nt: TGTGCCAGCAGTGACGTCTTCCCAGGTCAGCCCCAGCATTTT
CDR3aa: CASSDVFPGQPQHF

len: 15
abundance: NA
j_gene: TRBJ2-3
v_gene: TRBV5-1
d_gene: NA
CDR3nt: TGCGCCAGCAGCTTGGAATGGGCGGCAGCAGATACGCAGTATTTT
CDR3aa: CASSLEWAAADTQYF

len: 15
abundance: NA
j_gene: TRBJ1-2
v_gene: TRBV5-1
d_gene: NA
CDR3nt: TGCGCCAGCAGCTTGGGTGGCAGGTCCGACTATGGCTACACCTTC
CDR3aa: CASSLGGRSDYGYTF

len: 18
abundance: NA
j_gene: TRBJ1-6
v_gene: TRBV30
d_gene: NA
CDR3nt: TGTGCCTGGAGTGTATCCTTGGTTTGGAGCCTCAATAATTCACCCCTCCACTTT
CDR3aa: CAWSVSLVWSLNNSPLHF

len: 14
abundance: NA
j_gene: TRBJ2-7
v_gene: TRBV5-5
d_gene: TRBD2
CDR3nt: TGTGCCAGCAGCTTGGGGTTAGCGGGGGAAGAGCAGTACTTC
CDR3aa: CASSLGLAGEEQYF

len: 13
abundance: NA
j_gene: TRBJ1-1
v_gene: TRBV27
d_gene: NA
CDR3nt: TGTGCCAGCAGTCCGAGGGTGAACACTGAAGCTTTCTTT
CDR3aa: CASSPRVNTEAFF

len: 16
abundance: NA
j_gene: TRBJ1-3
v_gene: TRBV28
d_gene: TRBD1
CDR3nt: TGTGCCAGCAGTCAACATGGACAGGCAGCTGGAAACACCATATATTTT
CDR3aa: CASSQHGQAAGNTIYF

len: 13
abundance: NA
j_gene: TRBJ1-3
v_gene: TRBV6-1
d_gene: NA
CDR3nt: TGTGCCAGCAGTACCACACCAGGAAACACCATATATTTT
CDR3aa: CASSTTPGNTIYF